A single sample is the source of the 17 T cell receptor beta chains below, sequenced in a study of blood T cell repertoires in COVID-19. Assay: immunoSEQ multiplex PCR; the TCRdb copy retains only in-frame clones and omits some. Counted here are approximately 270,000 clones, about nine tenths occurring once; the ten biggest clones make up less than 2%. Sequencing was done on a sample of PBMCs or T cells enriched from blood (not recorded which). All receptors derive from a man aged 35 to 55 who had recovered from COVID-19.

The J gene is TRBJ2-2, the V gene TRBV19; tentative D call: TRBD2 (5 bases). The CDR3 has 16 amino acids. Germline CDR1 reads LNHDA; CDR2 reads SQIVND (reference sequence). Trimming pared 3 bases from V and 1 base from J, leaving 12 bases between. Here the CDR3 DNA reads TGTGCCAGTAGTATTCCCAGCGGAGTGAACACCGGGGAGCTGTTTTTT. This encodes CASSIPSGVNTGELFF. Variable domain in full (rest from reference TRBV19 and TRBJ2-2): DGGITQSPKYLFRKEGQNVTLSCEQNLNHDAMYWYRQDPGQGLRLIYYSQIVNDFQKGDIAEGYSVSREKKESFPLTVTSAQKNPTAFYLCASSIPSGVNTGELFFGEGSRLTVL.

The chain's CDR3 is CASSFWTGVRGKLFF. For the CDR3, the DNA is TGTGCCAGCAGCTTTTGGACAGGGGTTCGAGGGAAACTGTTTTTT. The chain recombines TRBV7-9 with TRBJ1-4, with 9 bases fitting TRBD1. The length of the CDR3 is 15 residues. From germline, CDR1 is SEHNR and CDR2 FQNEAQ (reference sequence). The V and J ends lost 3 bases and 11 bases, in that order; junction bases with no gene match: 10.

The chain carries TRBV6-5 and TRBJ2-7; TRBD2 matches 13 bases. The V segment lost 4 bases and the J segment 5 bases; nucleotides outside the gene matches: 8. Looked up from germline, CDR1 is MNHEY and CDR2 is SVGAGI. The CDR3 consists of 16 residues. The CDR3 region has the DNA TGTGCCAGCAGTTTCATACTAGCGGGAGGGCCTCACGAGCAGTACTTC. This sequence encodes CASSFILAGGPHEQYF.

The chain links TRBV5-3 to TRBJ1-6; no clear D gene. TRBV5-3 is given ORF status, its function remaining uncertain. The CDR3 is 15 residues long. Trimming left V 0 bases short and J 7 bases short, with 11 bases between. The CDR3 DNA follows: TGTGCCAGAAGCTTGGCAACGCCAAGCAATTCACCCCTCCACTTT. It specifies CARSLATPSNSPLHF.

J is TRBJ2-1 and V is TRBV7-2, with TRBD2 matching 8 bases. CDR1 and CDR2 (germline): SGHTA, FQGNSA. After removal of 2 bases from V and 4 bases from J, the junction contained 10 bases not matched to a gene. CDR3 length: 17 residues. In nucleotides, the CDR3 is TGTGCCAGCAGCTTAATCGGCGGGGGGACCTTTTACAATGAGCAGTTCTTC. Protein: CASSLIGGGTFYNEQFF.

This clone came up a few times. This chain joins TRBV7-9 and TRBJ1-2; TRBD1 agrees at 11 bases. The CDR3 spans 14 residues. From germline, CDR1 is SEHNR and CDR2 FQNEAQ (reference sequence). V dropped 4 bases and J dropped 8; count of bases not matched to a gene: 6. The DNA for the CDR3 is TGTGCCAGCAGCTGGGGACAGGGGGTAAGGGGCTACACCTTC. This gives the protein CASSWGQGVRGYTF.

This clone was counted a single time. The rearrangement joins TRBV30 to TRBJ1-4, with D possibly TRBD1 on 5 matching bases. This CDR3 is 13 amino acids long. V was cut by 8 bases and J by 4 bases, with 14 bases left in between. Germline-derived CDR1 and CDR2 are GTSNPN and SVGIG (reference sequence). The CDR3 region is CAGRQSLNEKLFF. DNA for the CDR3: TGTGCCGGTCGACAGTCACTTAATGAAAAACTGTTTTTT. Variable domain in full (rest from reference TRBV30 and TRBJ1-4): SQTIHQWPATLVQPVGSPLSLECTVEGTSNPNLYWYRQAAGRGLQLLFYSVGIGQISSEVPQNLSASRPQDRQFILSSKKLLLSDSGFYLCAGRQSLNEKLFFGSGTQLSVL.

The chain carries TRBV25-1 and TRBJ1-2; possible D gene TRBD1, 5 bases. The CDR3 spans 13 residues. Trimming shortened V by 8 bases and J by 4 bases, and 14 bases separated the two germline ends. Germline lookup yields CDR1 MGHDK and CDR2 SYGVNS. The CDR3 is CASGPGSSYGYTF. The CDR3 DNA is TGTGCCAGCGGTCCAGGGTCAAGCTATGGCTACACCTTC.

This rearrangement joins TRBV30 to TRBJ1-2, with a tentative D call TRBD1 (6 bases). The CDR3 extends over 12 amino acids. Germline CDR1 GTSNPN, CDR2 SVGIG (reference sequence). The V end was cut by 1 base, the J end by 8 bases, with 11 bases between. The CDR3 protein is CAWSGGPGGYTF. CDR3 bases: TGTGCCTGGAGTGGGGGGCCTGGGGGCTACACCTTC. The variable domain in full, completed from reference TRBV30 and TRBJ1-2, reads SQTIHQWPATLVQPVGSPLSLECTVEGTSNPNLYWYRQAAGRGLQLLFYSVGIGQISSEVPQNLSASRPQDRQFILSSKKLLLSDSGFYLCAWSGGPGGYTFGSGTRLTVV.

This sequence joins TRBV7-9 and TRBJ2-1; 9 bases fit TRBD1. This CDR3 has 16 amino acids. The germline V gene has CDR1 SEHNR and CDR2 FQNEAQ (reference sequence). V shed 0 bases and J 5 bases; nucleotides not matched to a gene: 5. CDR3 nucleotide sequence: TGTGCCAGCAGCTTAGCGGACAGGGGAATCGACAATGAGCAGTTCTTC. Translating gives CASSLADRGIDNEQFF.

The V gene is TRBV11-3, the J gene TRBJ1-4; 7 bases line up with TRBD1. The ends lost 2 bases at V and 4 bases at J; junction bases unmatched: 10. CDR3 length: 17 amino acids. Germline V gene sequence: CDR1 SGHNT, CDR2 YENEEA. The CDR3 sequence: CASSLFLRGVFNEKLFF. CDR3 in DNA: TGTGCCAGCAGCTTATTCCTCAGGGGGGTCTTTAATGAAAAACTGTTTTTT.

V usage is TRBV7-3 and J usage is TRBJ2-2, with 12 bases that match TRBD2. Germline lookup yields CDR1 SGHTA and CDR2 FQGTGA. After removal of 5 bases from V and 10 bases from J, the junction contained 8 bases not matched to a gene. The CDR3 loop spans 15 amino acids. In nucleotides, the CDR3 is TGTGCCAGCAGCCCAACGACTAGCGGGGGATCGGAGCTGTTTTTT. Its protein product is CASSPTTSGGSELFF.

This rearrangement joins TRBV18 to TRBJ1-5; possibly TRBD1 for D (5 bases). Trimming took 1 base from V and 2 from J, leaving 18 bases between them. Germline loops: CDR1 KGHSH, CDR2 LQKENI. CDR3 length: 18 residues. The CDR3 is CASSPRVLGGDGNQPQHF. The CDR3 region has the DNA TGTGCCAGCTCACCACGAGTACTGGGGGGTGATGGCAATCAGCCCCAGCATTTT.

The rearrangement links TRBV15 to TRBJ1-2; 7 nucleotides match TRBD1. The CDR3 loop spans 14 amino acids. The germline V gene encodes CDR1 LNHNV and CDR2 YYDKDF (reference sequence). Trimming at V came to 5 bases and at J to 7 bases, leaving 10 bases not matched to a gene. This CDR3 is CATSQGVGGSGYTF. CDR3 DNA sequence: TGTGCCACCAGCCAGGGGGTCGGGGGCTCTGGCTACACCTTC.

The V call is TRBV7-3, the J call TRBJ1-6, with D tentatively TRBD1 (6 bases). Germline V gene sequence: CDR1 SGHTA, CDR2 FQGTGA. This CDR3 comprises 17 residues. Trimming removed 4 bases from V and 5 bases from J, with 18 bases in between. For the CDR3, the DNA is TGTGCCAGCAGCTCCCACCCCCGAGGGGGTGATAATTCACCCCTCCACTTT. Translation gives CASSSHPRGGDNSPLHF.

The CDR3 nucleotides read TGTGCCATCAGTGAGTCCAGGGGGCTCACCTATGGCTACACCTTC. Translation gives CAISESRGLTYGYTF. The V call is TRBV10-3, the J call TRBJ1-2; the match to TRBD1 covers 8 bases. V shed 0 bases, J shed 4 bases, and the junction held 4 bases outside the gene matches. The germline V gene has CDR1 ENHRY and CDR2 SYGVKD. CDR3 length: 15 residues.

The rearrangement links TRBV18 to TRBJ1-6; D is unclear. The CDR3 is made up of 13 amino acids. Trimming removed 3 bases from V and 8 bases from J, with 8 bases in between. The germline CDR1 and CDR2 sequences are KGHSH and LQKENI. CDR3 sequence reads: CASSPHTDSPLHF. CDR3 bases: TGTGCCAGCTCACCCCACACAGATTCACCCCTCCACTTT.